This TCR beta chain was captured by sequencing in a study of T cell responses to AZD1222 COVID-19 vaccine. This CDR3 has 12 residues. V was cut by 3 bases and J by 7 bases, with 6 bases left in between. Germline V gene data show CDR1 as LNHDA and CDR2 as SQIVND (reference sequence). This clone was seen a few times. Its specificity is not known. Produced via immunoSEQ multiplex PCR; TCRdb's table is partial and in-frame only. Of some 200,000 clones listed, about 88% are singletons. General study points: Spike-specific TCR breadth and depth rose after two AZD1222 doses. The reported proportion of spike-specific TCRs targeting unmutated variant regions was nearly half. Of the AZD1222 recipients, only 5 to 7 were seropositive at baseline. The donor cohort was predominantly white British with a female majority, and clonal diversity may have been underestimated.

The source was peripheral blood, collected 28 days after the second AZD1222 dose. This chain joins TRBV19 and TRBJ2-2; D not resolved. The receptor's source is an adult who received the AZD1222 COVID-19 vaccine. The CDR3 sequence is CASSIISGELFF. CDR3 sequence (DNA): TGTGCCAGTAGTATCATTAGCGGGGAGCTGTTTTTT. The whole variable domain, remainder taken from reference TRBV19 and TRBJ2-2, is DGGITQSPKYLFRKEGQNVTLSCEQNLNHDAMYWYRQDPGQGLRLIYYSQIVNDFQKGDIAEGYSVSREKKESFPLTVTSAQKNPTAFYLCASSIISGELFFGEGSRLTVL.